These T cell receptor beta chains were read from a single sample in a study of shared T cell receptors in the human thymus. Using immunoSEQ multiplex PCR, the repertoire was profiled, and TCRdb retains in-frame clones only, with some absent. The sample lists about 730,000 clones, approximately 83% seen once, with approximately 0.01% in the top ten. This sample also belongs to another study, concerning human thymus T cells.

Sequencing was performed on thymocytes. These receptors came from a girl under three years old with a congenital heart defect. Both conserved end residues are part of each CDR3. Fields, in order: V gene, J gene, CDR3 protein.

v_gene: TRBV5-1; j_gene: TRBJ1-1; CDR3aa: CASSIVQGPTEAFF
v_gene: TRBV7-3; j_gene: TRBJ2-3; CDR3aa: CASSFYGQGSTDTQYF
v_gene: TRBV6-5; j_gene: TRBJ1-2; CDR3aa: CASSPNLSGVRGYTF
v_gene: TRBV6-6; j_gene: TRBJ2-3; CDR3aa: CASSPGTGGENTQYF
v_gene: TRBV12-5; j_gene: TRBJ1-4; CDR3aa: CASGLCGSREGEKLFF
v_gene: TRBV6-1; j_gene: TRBJ1-2; CDR3aa: CASSFTTGRHYGYTF
v_gene: TRBV5-1; j_gene: TRBJ1-2; CDR3aa: CASSLAKDSPNYGYTF
v_gene: TRBV7-6; j_gene: TRBJ2-7; CDR3aa: CASIVGPREAGYEQYF
v_gene: TRBV5-6; j_gene: TRBJ2-7; CDR3aa: CASSLVQAPYEQYF
v_gene: TRBV7-7; j_gene: TRBJ2-5; CDR3aa: CASSLGLTRGGEETQETQYF